This T cell receptor (beta chain) was observed in a study of early T cells in non-severe SARS-CoV-2 infection. Study-level background: Bulk RNA taken from unsorted whole blood was sequenced, leaving chains unpaired. Points from the study as a whole: Matches to VDJdb favored anti-spike CD8 responses and missed private and CD4 specificities.

Individual cDNA molecules received unique molecular identifiers. TCRdb reanalysed the 5' RACE reads using MiXCR and keeps one entry per CDR3 protein. The sample carries 45,000 or so distinct CDR3 sequences, under 9.5% recorded once. The CDR3 is 18 residues long. The V gene's germline CDR1 is ENHRY and CDR2 SYGVKD. V gave up 1 base and J gave up 0 bases; unmatched junction bases: 10. This clonotype has a handful of counts. Its antigen is not identified. The rearrangement joins TRBV10-3 to TRBJ1-2; 8 nucleotides line up with TRBD1. Sequencing was performed on whole blood. The source is an adult who was a healthcare worker with PCR-confirmed SARS-CoV-2 infection or an uninfected control (not recorded which). The CDR3 loop is CAISEFGQGFRANYGYTF. The CDR3 DNA sequence: TGTGCCATCAGTGAGTTCGGACAGGGCTTTCGGGCTAACTATGGCTACACCTTC.